This T cell receptor beta chain was found in a study of response to subunit inactivated influenza vaccine. Study-wide results and limits: The authors offered the suggestion that each seasonal influenza vaccination recruits few new T cells.

A single record per CDR3 protein comes from TCRdb applying MiXCR to the RT-PCR reads. Of fewer than 700,000 distinct CDR3 sequences listed, 10% to 15% are singletons. This clonotype showed up many times. Its antigen is still unknown. Germline V lookup: CDR1 KGHDR, CDR2 SFDVKD. The CDR3 is 15 amino acids. Trimming left V 5 bases short and J 0 bases short, with 10 bases between. V usage is TRBV24-1 and J usage is TRBJ2-1; the D gene is possibly TRBD2 (5 bases). The TCR originated in a man aged 50 or older who received an inactivated influenza vaccine. The sample consisted of PBMCs from blood, taken more than 35 days after vaccination. The DNA for the CDR3 is TGTGCCACCAGTGCCGGACTTGTCTCCTACAATGAGCAGTTCTTC. It encodes CATSAGLVSYNEQFF.